This TCR beta chain was captured by sequencing in a study of shared clonotypes between healthy human individuals. General study findings and limits: Generally, naive subsets (rather than memory subsets) showed larger estimated richness. Against clonotypes common to all four donors, non-shared ones had lower generation probabilities. What limited the represented genetic and exposure-history diversity was the small number of donors.

Comment on this clone: Its antigen remains unidentified.

Assay: immunoSEQ multiplex PCR; the TCRdb copy retains only in-frame clones and omits some. Of roughly 1,100,000 clones listed, 75% are singletons. All of the donors resided in Nashville, Tennessee, and each was a Caucasian adult. Trimming shortened V by 6 bases and J by 2 bases, and 13 bases separated the two germline ends. This CDR3 contains 14 residues. Germline V CDR1 and CDR2: MDHEN, SYDVKM. This TCR derives from a man between 18 and 35 years old in good health. Sequenced input: memory CD4+ T cells sorted from blood. Indicated subset: CD45RA-negative fraction. The rearrangement links TRBV28 to TRBJ2-5; D is unclear. The CDR3 coding sequence is TGTGCCAGCAGCACCCGACGGTTACAAGAGACCCAGTACTTC. Its protein product is CASSTRRLQETQYF.